The present entry profiles one T cell receptor (beta chain) with its context. This clone has more than one count but fewer than ten. Its antigen is currently not known. Base quality data are lacking; no much larger clone is found one base away. In the paper's terms, the time point label means: baseline before first vaccination. Samples from vaccinated people were obtained from the UK trials COV001 and COV002, which included a single-blind randomized controlled phase 2/3 trial of AZD1222 (ChAdOx1 nCoV-19) in healthy adults. For TCRbeta chain sequencing, PBMC samples were collected from trial participants at day 0 and at day 28 after the second dose. This entry comes from a study of T cell responses to AZD1222 COVID-19 vaccine (dated by TCRdb to the early 2020s). With regard to the full study: Because spike-specific TCR depth and breadth did not differ between the two schedules, AZD1222 recipients who got a second dose at roughly 4 weeks were pooled with those who got a second dose at roughly 12 weeks. Trial participants were enrolled by age into subgroups of 18-55, 56-69 and 70-plus years, and roughly 160, 29 and 62 TCR-sequenced participants, respectively, were included in these subgroups. A total of about 250 trial participants underwent TCR sequencing, of whom 200 to 220 had received two doses of AZD1222 and approximately 25 had received two doses of the MenACWY control vaccine. Overall study outcomes, separate from this receptor: Because no day 14 peak-response samples were available, the repertoires could be characterized only after the peak T cell response. Conclusions about previously exposed vaccinees were limited because only six AZD1222 recipients were SARS-CoV-2 seropositive at baseline. Participants were mostly white British and included more females than males, and it was suggested by the authors that clonal diversity may have been underestimated. In the small 56-69-year group, the increase in depth fell short of significance, most likely because of low power. Vaccine-associated CD4 TCRs spanned the whole spike protein, with dominant responses in regions 160-218 and 743-854. Reportedly, close to half of the unique spike-specific TCRs recognized epitopes lying outside the regions that are mutated in the B.1.351 and B.1.1.7 variants. Spike-specific TCR breadth and depth rose significantly after two AZD1222 doses compared with day 0 and with MenACWY recipients.

V ends up 4 bases short and J 1 base short, with an unmatched junction base count of 6. CDR1 and CDR2 are drawn from the germline V gene: LGHNA, YSLEER. From the cysteine up to the phenylalanine, the CDR3 has a length of 15 residues. The only DNA kept is the CDR3, 45 bases in frame from the first base. The CDR3 regions of human TCRbeta chains were analyzed by immunosequencing. The published analysis was carried out like this. Repertoire TCRs were matched against a reference library of SARS-CoV-2-specific TCRs generated with the MIRA antigen-specificity platform. Breadth was defined as the fraction of unique TCRs that were SARS-CoV-2-associated. Depth was defined as the fraction of total T cells that were SARS-CoV-2-associated. Using the MIRA data, each spike-specific TCR was assigned both to the spike region to which the TCR was reactive and to a CD4 or CD8 class. Log10-transformed breadth and depth values were compared by one-way ANOVA with Sidak's multiple comparisons tests. As stored in TCRdb, this immuneACCESS dataset retains in-frame rearrangements with V and J assigned. A fraction of the clones does not appear; measured against another copy, unresolved V genes explain less than half of the discrepancy, and the remainder lacks a known reason. V, J and clone size were drawn from that table, and D and trimming were deduced from the DNA. This sample holds roughly 97,000 clones; over 90% were observed only once. About 5% of the sample is taken by the ten largest.

The chain is made from TRBV4-3 and TRBJ2-7; 8 bases in between match TRBD2. Sequenced here: peripheral blood, sampled on day 0 of AZD1222 vaccination. This clonotype was obtained from an adult in good health. The CDR3 protein: CASSPGTSGSYEQYF. The bases are TGCGCCAGCAGCCCCGGAACTAGCGGATCCTACGAGCAGTACTTC.